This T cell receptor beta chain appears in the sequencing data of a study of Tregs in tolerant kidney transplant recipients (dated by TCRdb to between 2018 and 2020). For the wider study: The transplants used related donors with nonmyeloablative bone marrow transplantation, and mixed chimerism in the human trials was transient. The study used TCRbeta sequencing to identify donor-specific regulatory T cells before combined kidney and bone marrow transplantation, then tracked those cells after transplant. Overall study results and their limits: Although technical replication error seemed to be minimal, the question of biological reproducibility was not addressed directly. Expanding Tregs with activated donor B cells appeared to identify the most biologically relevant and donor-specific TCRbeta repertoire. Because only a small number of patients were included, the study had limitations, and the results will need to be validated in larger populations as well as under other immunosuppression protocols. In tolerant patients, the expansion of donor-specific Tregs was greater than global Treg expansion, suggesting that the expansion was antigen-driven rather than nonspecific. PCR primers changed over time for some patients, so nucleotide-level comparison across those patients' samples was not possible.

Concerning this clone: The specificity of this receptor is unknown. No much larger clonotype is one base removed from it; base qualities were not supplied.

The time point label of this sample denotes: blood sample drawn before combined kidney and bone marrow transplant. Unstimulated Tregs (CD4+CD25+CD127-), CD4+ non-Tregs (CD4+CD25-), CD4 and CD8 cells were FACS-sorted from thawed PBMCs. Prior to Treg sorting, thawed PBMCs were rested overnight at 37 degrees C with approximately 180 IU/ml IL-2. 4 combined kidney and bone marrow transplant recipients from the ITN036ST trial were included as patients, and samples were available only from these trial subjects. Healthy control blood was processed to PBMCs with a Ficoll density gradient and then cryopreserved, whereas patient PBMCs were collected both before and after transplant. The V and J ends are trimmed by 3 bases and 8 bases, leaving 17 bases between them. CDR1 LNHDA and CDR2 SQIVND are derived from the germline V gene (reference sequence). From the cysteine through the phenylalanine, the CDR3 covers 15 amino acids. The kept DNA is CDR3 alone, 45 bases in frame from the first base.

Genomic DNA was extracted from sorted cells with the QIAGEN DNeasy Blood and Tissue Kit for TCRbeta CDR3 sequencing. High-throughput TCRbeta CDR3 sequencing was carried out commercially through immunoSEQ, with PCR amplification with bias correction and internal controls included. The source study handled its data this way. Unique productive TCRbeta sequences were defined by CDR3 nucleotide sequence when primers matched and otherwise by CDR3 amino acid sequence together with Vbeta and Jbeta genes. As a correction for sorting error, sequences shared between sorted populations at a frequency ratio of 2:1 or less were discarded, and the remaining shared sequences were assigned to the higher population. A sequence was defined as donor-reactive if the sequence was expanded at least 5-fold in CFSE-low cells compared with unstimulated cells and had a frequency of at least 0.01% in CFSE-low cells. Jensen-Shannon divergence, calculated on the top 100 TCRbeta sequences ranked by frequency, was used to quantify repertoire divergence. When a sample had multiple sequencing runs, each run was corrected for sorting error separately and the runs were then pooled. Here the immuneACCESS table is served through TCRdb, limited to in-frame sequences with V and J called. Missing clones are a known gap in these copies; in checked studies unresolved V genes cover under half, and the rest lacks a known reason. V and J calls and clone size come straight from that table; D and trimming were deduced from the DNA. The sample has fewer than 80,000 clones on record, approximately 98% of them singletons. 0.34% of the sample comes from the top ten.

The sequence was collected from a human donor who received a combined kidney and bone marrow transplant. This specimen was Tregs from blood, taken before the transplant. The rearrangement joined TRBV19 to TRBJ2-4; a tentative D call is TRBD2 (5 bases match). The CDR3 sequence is CASSISGIGLDIQYF. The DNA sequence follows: TGTGCCAGTAGTATCTCGGGGATCGGGTTGGACATTCAGTACTTC.